These 18 T cell receptor beta chains share one sample of origin, sequenced in a study of post-analysis software for immune sequencing data. General observations from the study: In patients, about 5 TRBV segments were more frequent than in controls, with TRBV5-6, TRBV5-1 and TRBV20-1 among them.

The antigens these receptors bind are not known. The TCR beta cDNA libraries contained unique molecular identifiers. TCRdb fed the PCR reads into MiXCR, producing one record per CDR3 protein. In the table there are 450,000 to 650,000 distinct CDR3 sequences, 44% of which are singletons. The sample comprised blood. These receptors were taken from a girl aged 5 to 17 with multiple sclerosis.

V and J are TRBV7-3 and TRBJ2-2, with 10 bases matching TRBD2. CDR3 length equals 15 residues. Germline lookup yields CDR1 SGHTA and CDR2 FQGTGA. After removal of 5 bases from V and 3 bases from J, the junction contained 3 bases not matched to a gene. Here the CDR3 reads CASSLSGGYTGELFF. The CDR3, as DNA: TGTGCCAGCAGCCTTAGCGGGGGGTACACCGGGGAGCTGTTTTTT.

The chain uses TRBV6-5 and TRBJ2-3, with D uncertain. This CDR3 region has 14 residues. The germline V gene has CDR1 MNHEY and CDR2 SVGAGI. Between the trimmed V and J ends, which lost 7 bases and 2 bases, there was a span of 13 bases. The CDR3 here is CASTEDGPTDTQYF. The CDR3 DNA reads TGTGCCAGCACCGAGGACGGCCCCACAGATACGCAGTATTTT.

On this clonotype: Germline and junction disagree at one end, which may indicate a read error. The chain links TRBV6-1 to TRBJ1-5, with TRBD1 as a possible D gene (6 bases). Germline V CDR1 and CDR2: MNHNS, SASEGT. The CDR3 totals 14 residues. The CDR3 bases are TGTGCCGGCAGCGCTACAGGGTTGAATCAGCCCCAGCATTTT. Its protein product is CAGSATGLNQPQHF.

This clonotype was counted only a few times. The chain uses TRBV5-8 and TRBJ2-7; D unresolved. CDR3 length equals 14 residues. Germline V gives CDR1 SGHTS, CDR2 YDEGEE. Trimming took off 3 bases at V and 5 bases at J, with 15 bases between the two ends. In DNA form, the CDR3 reads TGTGCCAGCAGCTCCCTTTGGAGTGTCCACGAGCAGTACTTC. Amino acid sequence: CASSSLWSVHEQYF.

As regards this clonotype: At one end the junction does not follow the germline gene, possibly because of a read error. The J gene is TRBJ1-6, the V gene TRBV15, with D hard to call. This CDR3 is 18 amino acids long. Per germline, CDR1 LNHNV and CDR2 YYDKDF (reference sequence). The CDR3 sequence: CATSILHLGATTDSPPHF. The CDR3, as DNA: TGTGCCACCAGCATCCTCCATTTGGGCGCTACAACGGATTCACCCCCCCACTTT.

The J gene is TRBJ1-4, the V gene TRBV12-3 or TRBV12-4, with unresolved D. The V end was cut by 6 bases, the J end by 13 bases, with 18 bases between. The CDR3 spans 13 residues. The CDR3 sequence: CASRTGSSSRLFF. CDR3 sequence (DNA): TGTGCCAGCAGGACTGGGTCAAGTTCGCGACTGTTTTTT.

The rearrangement links TRBV6-1 to TRBJ1-2; D might be TRBD1 (5 bases). V lost 0 bases, J lost 3 bases, and 14 bases lay in between. CDR1 and CDR2 (germline): MNHNS, SASEGT. The CDR3 contains 16 residues. CDR3 nucleotide sequence: TGTGCCAGCAGTGAAGCTTCGCGGGGGATGGACTATGGCTACACCTTC. This encodes CASSEASRGMDYGYTF.

The sample holds a few counts of this clonotype. This chain connects TRBV3-1 to TRBJ2-4; D gene unclear. The closer fit of TRBJ2-7 to the DNA end suggests the J call may be wrong. Per germline, CDR1 LGHDT and CDR2 YNNKEL (reference sequence). This CDR3 is built from 11 residues. The CDR3 is CASSQGVEQYF. Here the CDR3 DNA reads TGTGCCAGCAGCCAAGGAGTCGAGCAGTACTTC.

The chain employs TRBV20-1 and TRBJ1-1, with 11 bases lining up with TRBD1. Germline V gene data show CDR1 as DFQATT and CDR2 as SNEGSKA (reference sequence). The CDR3 has 14 residues. With 2 bases clipped from V and 4 bases from J, the junction kept 3 bases outside the gene matches. The CDR3 bases are TGCAGTGCTAGACTCGGGACAGGGGGCACTGAAGCTTTCTTT. Protein product: CSARLGTGGTEAFF.

A word on this clonotype: At one of its ends the junction is not consistent with the germline gene, which may arise from a read error. The genes are TRBV7-2 and TRBJ2-4, with D tentatively TRBD1 (7 bases). The J call may be in error: the DNA end matches TRBJ2-7 better. The germline V gene has CDR1 SGHTA and CDR2 FQGNSA. There are 14 residues in the CDR3. CDR3 amino acids: CASSPQGGPYEQYF. The CDR3 DNA is TGCGCCAGCAGCCCCCAGGGGGGCCCCTACGAGCAGTACTTC.

The chain has TRBV12-3 or TRBV12-4 and TRBJ1-2; the match to TRBD1 covers 8 bases. The CDR3 runs to 15 residues. J gave up 7 bases and V 1 base, and 8 bases lay outside the gene matches. For the CDR3, the DNA is TGTGCCAGCAGTTTAGGGACAGGGCGATCCGCTGGCTACACCTTC. It is translated as CASSLGTGRSAGYTF.

This chain joins TRBV7-9 and TRBJ2-6; 12 nucleotides align to TRBD1. Germline V gene sequence: CDR1 SEHNR, CDR2 FQNEAQ (reference sequence). The ends lost 5 bases at V and 3 bases at J; junction bases unmatched: 8. The CDR3 is 18 amino acids. Here the CDR3 reads CASSPNGDRGLGANVLTF. For the CDR3, the DNA is TGTGCCAGCAGCCCAAACGGGGACAGGGGGCTTGGGGCCAACGTCCTGACTTTC.

The rearrangement joins TRBV27 to TRBJ2-5; D is unclear. The CDR3 loop spans 15 amino acids. The germline V gene has CDR1 MNHEY and CDR2 SMNVEV (reference sequence). V was clipped by 5 bases and J by 5 bases, with 18 bases between them. CDR3 in amino acids: CASSKGSYTSETQYF. DNA for the CDR3: TGTGCCAGCAGTAAAGGGTCCTACACCAGCGAGACCCAGTACTTC.

The gene calls are TRBV4-2 and TRBJ2-6, with 7 bases lining up with TRBD2. With 1 base clipped from V and 2 bases from J, the junction kept 2 bases outside the gene matches. Germline V gene lookup returns CDR1 LGHNA and CDR2 YNFKEQ. The CDR3 is made up of 16 amino acids. As DNA, the CDR3 is TGTGCCAGCAGCCAAGCGGCGGGAGCTGGGGCCAACGTCCTGACTTTC. It yields the protein CASSQAAGAGANVLTF.

V usage is TRBV7-8 and J usage is TRBJ2-7; perhaps TRBD2 as D (6 bases). In germline, CDR1 is SGHVS, CDR2 FQNEAQ. V shed 5 bases and J shed 2 bases, with 16 bases lying between them. The CDR3 has 15 residues. The DNA of the CDR3 is TGTGCCAGCAGCCTCGGGGTGCGGGGTGCCTACGAGCAGTACTTC. The encoded protein is CASSLGVRGAYEQYF.

The V gene is TRBV29-1, the J gene TRBJ2-4; a weak D match, TRBD1 (5 bases). Judging by the DNA end, TRBJ2-7 fits better; the J call may be wrong. CDR3 length: 15 residues. The germline V gene has CDR1 SQVTM and CDR2 ANQGSEA. The CDR3: CSVETETTGSYEQYF. In DNA, the CDR3 is TGCAGCGTCGAGACGGAGACAACAGGATCCTACGAGCAGTACTTC.

This chain connects TRBV12-3 or TRBV12-4 to TRBJ2-1, with 7 bases fitting TRBD2. The trim removed 8 bases at V and 8 bases at J, leaving 18 bases unmatched. CDR3 size: 16 residues. The CDR3 here is CASLEASGRQSDEQFF. CDR3 nucleotides: TGTGCCAGCCTGGAAGCTAGCGGACGTCAATCCGATGAGCAGTTCTTC.

The V gene is TRBV7-2, the J gene TRBJ1-2, with D perhaps matching TRBD1 (5 bases). This CDR3 is 14 amino acids long. Trimming removed 3 bases at V and 3 bases at J, with 11 bases between. Germline V lookup: CDR1 SGHTA, CDR2 FQGNSA. The CDR3, as DNA: TGTGCCAGCAGCTTCTGGGGGATTGACTATGGCTACACCTTC. It is translated as CASSFWGIDYGYTF.